Listed below are T cell receptor beta chains from one sample, sequenced in a study of T cell responses to AZD1222 COVID-19 vaccine. The table came from immunoSEQ multiplex PCR; TCRdb's copy has only in-frame clones and leaves some out. The repertoire holds about 130,000 clones, about 93% seen once, with over 7.5% in the top ten. The sample here was peripheral blood, taken on day 0 of AZD1222 vaccination. The receptors originated from an adult in good health. Each CDR3 is given with its conserved first and last residue. D genes are given only for firm matches. Not all rows give a size; the values are once, few, many and, for expanded clones, a class.

16,TRBD1,-,TRBJ1-2,TRBV4-1,CASSQGSLQGDHGYTF,TGCGCCAGCAGCCAAGGATCGCTACAGGGGGATCATGGCTACACCTTC
15,-,-,TRBJ1-5,TRBV6-2/TRBV6-3,CASSFSRGANQPQHF,TGTGCCAGCAGTTTCTCTCGGGGGGCTAATCAGCCCCAGCATTTT
12,-,-,TRBJ2-1,TRBV19,CASAFGPNEQFF,TGTGCCAGTGCTTTTGGCCCCAATGAGCAGTTCTTC
18,-,-,TRBJ1-6,TRBV2,CASSELVWESSYNSPLHF,TGTGCCAGCAGTGAATTGGTATGGGAAAGCTCCTATAATTCACCCCTCCACTTT
13,-,-,TRBJ1-1,TRBV12-3/TRBV12-4,CASSLVANTEAFF,TGTGCCAGCAGTTTAGTGGCGAACACTGAAGCTTTCTTT
16,TRBD2,-,TRBJ2-3,TRBV7-3,CASSILAGGPKDTQYF,TGTGCCAGCAGCATACTAGCGGGGGGGCCAAAAGATACGCAGTATTTT
15,-,once,TRBJ2-4,TRBV28,CASSREGSAKNIQYF,TGTGCCAGCAGCCGCGAAGGGTCAGCCAAAAACATTCAGTACTTC
14,TRBD1,-,TRBJ2-7,TRBV28,CASSSGTVNYEQYF,TGTGCCAGCAGCTCCGGGACAGTAAACTACGAGCAGTACTTC
15,-,-,TRBJ1-4,TRBV7-3,CASSLSGATNEKLFF,TGTGCCAGCAGCTTAAGCGGGGCAACTAATGAAAAACTGTTTTTT
19,TRBD1,-,TRBJ2-2,TRBV5-4,CASSFLDRAFFADTGELFF,TGTGCCAGCAGCTTTCTGGACAGGGCTTTTTTTGCGGACACCGGGGAGCTGTTTTTT
15,-,-,TRBJ1-1,TRBV6-2/TRBV6-3,CASSPQVNMNTEAFF,TGTGCCAGCAGCCCCCAGGTTAACATGAACACTGAAGCTTTCTTT
13,-,-,TRBJ1-1,TRBV7-9,CASSLGSNTEAFF,TGTGCCAGCAGCTTGGGCTCGAACACTGAAGCTTTCTTT
12,TRBD1,once,TRBJ1-1,TRBV29-1,CSARGVGTEAFF,TGCAGCGCCAGGGGGGTGGGCACTGAAGCTTTCTTT
12,-,-,TRBJ2-7,TRBV28,CASSLSLHEQYF,TGTGCCAGCAGTTTATCCCTCCACGAGCAGTACTTC
13,TRBD2,-,TRBJ2-1,TRBV15,CATSKLAHNEQFF,TGTGCCACCAGCAAACTAGCGCACAATGAGCAGTTCTTC
16,-,-,TRBJ1-2,TRBV7-6,CASSLDQGMSNYGYTF,TGTGCCAGCAGCTTAGATCAGGGGATGAGTAACTATGGCTACACCTTC
14,-,-,TRBJ2-7,TRBV5-1,CASSWTGRDYEQYF,TGCGCCAGCAGCTGGACGGGACGGGACTACGAGCAGTACTTC
15,TRBD1,-,TRBJ2-2,TRBV25-1,CASREGARDTGELFF,TGTGCCAGCAGAGAGGGGGCGCGGGACACCGGGGAGCTGTTTTTT
14,-,-,TRBJ2-5,TRBV5-1,CASGPAGEGETQYF,TGCGCCAGCGGGCCGGCAGGGGAAGGAGAGACCCAGTACTTC
16,-,-,TRBJ2-7,TRBV7-9,CASSATSGAKIYEQYF,TGTGCCAGCAGCGCCACTTCAGGGGCGAAGATCTACGAGCAGTACTTC
18,-,once,TRBJ1-4,TRBV28,CASSLWGTLGATNEKLFF,TGTGCCAGCAGTTTATGGGGGACTCTGGGGGCGACGAATGAAAAACTGTTTTTT
14,-,-,TRBJ2-2,TRBV6-4,CASGSGIDTGELFF,TGTGCCAGCGGCTCCGGGATTGACACCGGGGAGCTGTTTTTT
15,-,-,TRBJ1-1,TRBV6-1,CASSEVPGILGEAFF,TGTGCCAGCAGTGAAGTGCCCGGGATTTTGGGTGAAGCTTTCTTT
18,-,-,TRBJ1-4,TRBV4-3,CASSQGDLLRATNEKLFF,TGCGCCAGCAGCCAAGGAGACCTTCTACGGGCAACTAATGAAAAACTGTTTTTT
15,-,medium-sized,TRBJ1-5,TRBV19,CASSIFLTAHQPQHF,TGTGCCAGTAGTATATTTTTGACAGCCCATCAGCCCCAGCATTTT
13,-,-,TRBJ1-2,TRBV5-1,CASSLGQGFGYTF,TGCGCCAGCAGCTTGGGGCAGGGCTTCGGCTACACCTTC
18,TRBD2,-,TRBJ2-3,TRBV5-1,CASSFFSGGPVSTDTQYF,TGCGCCAGCAGCTTTTTTTCGGGGGGACCCGTTAGCACAGATACGCAGTATTTT
16,-,few,TRBJ2-5,TRBV3-1/TRBV3-2,CASSQEYSGAKETQYF,TGTGCCAGCAGCCAAGAGTATTCGGGGGCAAAAGAGACCCAGTACTTC
14,-,-,TRBJ1-5,TRBV2,CASSHGYSNQPQHF,TGTGCCAGCAGCCACGGGTATAGCAATCAGCCCCAGCATTTT
13,TRBD1,-,TRBJ1-1,TRBV19,CASRTGVNTEAFF,TGTGCCAGTAGAACAGGGGTAAACACTGAAGCTTTCTTT
15,-,-,TRBJ1-1,TRBV4-1,CASSLSGTLNTEAFF,TGCGCCAGCAGCCTCTCCGGGACTTTGAACACTGAAGCTTTCTTT
13,-,-,TRBJ1-2,TRBV7-2,CASSFPDIYGYTF,TGTGCCAGCAGCTTTCCCGATATCTATGGCTACACCTTC
14,-,once,TRBJ1-2,TRBV7-9,CASSLFLGKDGYTF,TGTGCCAGCAGCTTATTTCTGGGAAAGGATGGCTACACCTTC
15,-,-,TRBJ2-2,TRBV6-2/TRBV6-3,CASSYEESNTGELFF,TGTGCCAGCAGTTACGAGGAGTCGAACACCGGGGAGCTGTTTTTT
15,-,once,TRBJ2-2,TRBV21-1,CASSNRGWYTGELFF,TGTGCCAGCAGCAATAGGGGGTGGTACACCGGGGAGCTGTTTTTT
14,TRBD1,-,TRBJ1-1,TRBV11-3,CASSPGTATPEAFF,TGTGCCAGCAGCCCCGGGACAGCGACTCCTGAAGCTTTCTTT
14,TRBD1,-,TRBJ2-7,TRBV5-1,CASRSGTGGDEQYF,TGCGCCAGCAGGTCCGGGACAGGGGGCGATGAGCAGTACTTC
15,TRBD1,-,TRBJ2-5,TRBV11-1,CASSLGQGAWETQYF,TGTGCCAGCAGCTTAGGGCAGGGGGCATGGGAGACCCAGTACTTC
14,TRBD1,-,TRBJ2-3,TRBV2,CANSADRGFDTQYF,TGTGCCAACTCCGCGGACAGGGGTTTTGATACGCAGTATTTT
15,-,-,TRBJ1-5,TRBV4-1,CASSHSGLAGQPQHF,TGCGCCAGCAGCCATTCAGGGCTGGCCGGTCAGCCCCAGCATTTT
13,-,-,TRBJ1-6,TRBV28,CASSSGNNSPLHF,TGTGCCAGCAGTTCAGGGAATAATTCACCCCTCCACTTT
16,-,-,TRBJ2-4,TRBV7-8,CASSHLSADRKNIQYF,TGTGCCAGCAGCCACCTCTCCGCGGACCGAAAAAACATTCAGTACTTC
14,TRBD1,-,TRBJ1-2,TRBV9,CASSAGTGGWGYTF,TGTGCCAGCAGCGCCGGGACAGGGGGATGGGGCTACACCTTC
13,-,-,TRBJ1-1,TRBV12-3/TRBV12-4,CASSTRGNTEAFF,TGTGCCAGCAGTACCAGGGGGAACACTGAAGCTTTCTTT
14,-,-,TRBJ1-1,TRBV3-1/TRBV3-2,CASSQVGYGTEAFF,TGTGCCAGCAGCCAAGTGGGGTATGGGACTGAAGCTTTCTTT
13,-,-,TRBJ2-7,TRBV5-1,CASSSDRSYEQYF,TGCGCCAGCAGTTCGGATAGGTCCTACGAGCAGTACTTC
14,TRBD1,-,TRBJ2-7,TRBV19,CASSMKQGAYEQYF,TGTGCCAGTAGTATGAAGCAGGGGGCTTACGAGCAGTACTTC